A single sample is the source of the 11 T cell receptor beta chains below, sequenced in a study of blood T cell repertoires in COVID-19. The assay was immunoSEQ multiplex PCR, and TCRdb's table has in-frame clones only and misses some. The profile shows about 150,000 clones, roughly 91% of them singletons. Sequences were obtained from peripheral blood. The source is a man between 60 and 70 years old with active or convalescent COVID-19.

This clone occurred a few times. The rearrangement joins TRBV2 to TRBJ1-5; D possibly corresponds to TRBD1 (6 bases). V lost 4 bases, J lost 4 bases, and 14 bases lay in between. CDR1 SNHLY and CDR2 FYNNEI come from the germline V gene. There are 15 residues in the CDR3. CDR3 DNA: TGTGCCAGCAGTGGGCAGGGGAACGTTAATCAGCCCCAGCATTTT. Translated, it gives CASSGQGNVNQPQHF. Full variable domain (rest looked up from reference TRBV2 and TRBJ1-5): EPEVTQTPSHQVTQMGQEVILRCVPISNHLYFYWYRQILGQKVEFLVSFYNNEISEKSEIFDDQFSVERPDGSNFTLKIRSTKLEDSAMYFCASSGQGNVNQPQHFGDGTRLSIL.

The rearrangement joins TRBV19 to TRBJ1-1, with D tentatively TRBD1 (5 bases). Germline CDR1 and CDR2: LNHDA and SQIVND (reference sequence). The CDR3 consists of 13 residues. V lost 7 bases and J 5 bases, leaving 14 bases between the germline ends. The DNA for the CDR3 is TGTGCCAGTACTCGGGGGATCGGGACTGAAGCTTTCTTT. Protein: CASTRGIGTEAFF.

This chain uses TRBV27 with TRBJ2-5; 9 bases are a match to TRBD2. In germline, CDR1 is MNHEY, CDR2 SMNVEV (reference sequence). The CDR3 loop spans 14 amino acids. Trimming cost V 6 bases and J 3 bases; bases outside gene matches: 5. The CDR3 coding sequence is TGTGCCAGCAGGACCATAGCGGGAGAAGAGACCCAGTACTTC. Amino acid sequence: CASRTIAGEETQYF.

The chain couples TRBV19 to TRBJ1-5; 8 bases map to TRBD1. CDR3 length: 15 residues. V was clipped by 5 bases and J by 5 bases; unmatched bases: 8. The germline V gene has CDR1 LNHDA and CDR2 SQIVND (reference sequence). The CDR3 loop reads CASSPTQGADQPQHF. DNA of the CDR3: TGTGCCAGTAGTCCAACCCAGGGGGCGGATCAGCCCCAGCATTTT.

The chain has TRBV9 and TRBJ1-3, with 7 nucleotides matching TRBD1. The length of the CDR3 is 15 residues. Trimming removed 2 bases from V and 2 bases from J; junction bases left unmatched: 4. The germline CDR1 and CDR2 sequences are SGDLS and YYNGEE. This chain's CDR3 is CASSVNDRAGNTIYF. In nucleotides, the CDR3 is TGTGCCAGCAGCGTCAACGACAGGGCTGGAAACACCATATATTTT.

CDR3 bases: TGTGCCAGCAGCCAGGCCTCACTGCGGGGGGGGTCCTATGGCTACACCTTC. Its protein product is CASSQASLRGGSYGYTF. V usage is TRBV7-9 and J usage is TRBJ1-2; TRBD1 might be the D (5 bases). Germline V gives CDR1 SEHNR, CDR2 FQNEAQ (reference sequence). Trimming cost V 5 bases and J 4 bases, with 23 bases left between them. The CDR3 is 17 residues long.

The chain carries TRBV27 and TRBJ1-1; no clear D. Trimming took off 7 bases at V and 4 bases at J, with 16 bases between the two ends. Germline CDR1 reads MNHEY; CDR2 reads SMNVEV (reference sequence). The CDR3 extends over 14 amino acids. DNA of the CDR3: TGTGCCAGCATCTCTACCCGGGAGGGCACTGAAGCTTTCTTT. Encoded protein: CASISTREGTEAFF.

The CDR3 sequence: CASSIDRGNTEAFF. The CDR3 DNA reads as TGTGCCAGTAGTATAGATCGCGGTAACACTGAAGCTTTCTTT. This chain joins TRBV19 and TRBJ1-1; D is unresolved. Trimming shortened V by 0 bases and J by 2 bases, and 7 bases separated the two germline ends. The CDR3 is 14 amino acids. Germline CDR1 is LNHDA and CDR2 is SQIVND (reference sequence).

The V gene is TRBV7-9, the J gene TRBJ2-1, with 11 nucleotides matching TRBD1. Germline V gives CDR1 SEHNR, CDR2 FQNEAQ (reference sequence). The CDR3 runs 15 residues. V lost 5 bases and J lost 7; bases outside the gene matches: 7. CDR3 amino acids: CASSLRTGGVNEQFF. For the CDR3, the DNA is TGTGCCAGCAGCCTAAGGACAGGGGGCGTAAATGAGCAGTTCTTC. The entire variable domain, with the rest obtained from reference TRBV7-9 and TRBJ2-1, is as follows: DTGVSQNPRHKITKRGQNVTFRCDPISEHNRLYWYRQTLGQGPEFLTYFQNEAQLEKSRLLSDRFSAERPKGSFSTLEIQRTEQGDSAMYLCASSLRTGGVNEQFFGPGTRLTVL.

This chain connects TRBV25-1 to TRBJ2-5; no firm D call. This CDR3 contains 14 residues. Trimming stripped 0 bases from V and 2 bases from J, with 7 bases between. CDR1 MGHDK and CDR2 SYGVNS come from the germline V gene. CDR3 sequence: CASSEYGGQETQYF. The CDR3 region has the DNA TGTGCCAGCAGTGAATACGGCGGACAAGAGACCCAGTACTTC.

The V gene is TRBV20-1, the J gene TRBJ1-2, with D unresolved. The V end was cut by 3 bases, the J end by 6 bases, with 14 bases between. Germline assignment: CDR1 DFQATT and CDR2 SNEGSKA (reference sequence). The CDR3 has 13 residues. The CDR3 reads CSASAGVGDGYTF. Here the CDR3 DNA reads TGCAGTGCTAGTGCGGGAGTGGGTGATGGCTACACCTTC.